This T cell receptor (beta chain) was captured by sequencing in a study of shared clonotypes between healthy human individuals. Turning to the study itself: Each donor's CD8 memory used one plate, CD8 naive two, each CD4 subset three. Study-level points and caveats: Estimated richness was generally greater in naive than memory subsets.

Turning to this clone: The antigen is unknown.

Assay execution took place at the deep level. Authors' data handling: Filtering differed, since immunoSEQ gave only junction sequences and no quality scores. Data came from immunoSEQ multiplex PCR; TCRdb stores just in-frame clones and leaves some out. For V, J and clone size, that table is used; D and trimming come from the DNA. The top ten clones hold around 0.13% of a sample with roughly 2.4 million clones, approximately 96% of them seen once. The receptor's source is a man aged 18 to 35 in good health. The sequencing sample was made of naive CD4+ T cells sorted from blood. The subset was: CD45RA+ positively selected.

CDR3 sequence: CASSLGSREVWSSPLHF. CDR3 nucleotides: TGTGCCAGCAGCTTAGGTAGCAGGGAAGTATGGAGTTCACCCCTCCACTTT. The chain recombines TRBV7-2 with TRBJ1-6, with TRBD1 as a possible D gene (5 bases). From germline, CDR1 is SGHTA and CDR2 FQGNSA. V was shortened by 1 base and J by 9 bases, with 19 bases between the two germline ends. This CDR3 region has 17 residues.